The 20 T cell receptor beta chains below all came from one sample that was sequenced in a study of shared clonotypes between healthy human individuals. Method: immunoSEQ multiplex PCR; TCRdb's copy keeps in-frame clones and lacks some. The sample has 2 million to 2.5 million clones, about 93% seen once. CD8 cells classed as naive were CD45RO-negative and positively selected for CCR7, excluding terminally differentiated effector memory CD45RA+ cells. Sequencing was carried out using naive CD8+ T cells from PBMCs. Receptors originate from a man between 18 and 35 years old in good health. Some clones in this sample may be carry-over from other donors' samples.

The V call is TRBV11-1, the J call TRBJ2-1, with TRBD2 identical over 10 bases. V gave up 4 bases and J gave up 8 bases; unmatched junction bases: 5. The CDR3 is made up of 14 amino acids. CDR1 is SGHAT and CDR2 is FQDESV in the germline V gene (reference sequence). CDR3 protein: CASSWASGSDEQFF. The CDR3 region has the DNA TGTGCCAGCAGCTGGGCTAGCGGGAGTGATGAGCAGTTCTTC.

The chain uses TRBV27 and TRBJ2-7; weak D call: TRBD1 (6 bases). This CDR3 has 13 residues. The V gene's germline CDR1 is MNHEY and CDR2 SMNVEV (reference sequence). Trimming pared 2 bases from V and 12 bases from J, leaving 17 bases between. CDR3 coding DNA: TGTGCCAGCAGTTTACAGGACCAACGGACAGTGTACTTC. Translating it yields CASSLQDQRTVYF.

The chain recombines TRBV10-1 with TRBJ2-2; 9 bases line up with TRBD2. V was clipped by 0 bases and J by 4 bases; unmatched bases: 3. This CDR3 region has 16 residues. Germline CDR1 WNHNN, CDR2 SYGVQD (reference sequence). CDR3 in DNA: TGCGCCAGCAGTGAGTCTGCACTAGCGGGCACCGGGGAGCTGTTTTTT. Amino acid sequence: CASSESALAGTGELFF.

With regard to this clone: The same CDR3 also results from other DNA sequences found in this sample. The chain's CDR3 is CASSLSRTGSYNEQFF. CDR3 coding DNA: TGTGCCAGCAGTTTATCTCGGACAGGGTCCTACAATGAGCAGTTCTTC. V usage is TRBV27 and J usage is TRBJ2-1; 8 bases are shared with TRBD1. Unmatched junction bases numbered 2, after V lost 0 bases and J lost 1 base. The germline V gene encodes CDR1 MNHEY and CDR2 SMNVEV (reference sequence). This CDR3 spans 16 amino acids.

The rearrangement links TRBV5-1 to TRBJ1-1; a possible D gene is TRBD1 (6 bases). CDR1 is SGHRS and CDR2 is YFSETQ in the germline V gene. V gave up 4 bases and J gave up 4 bases, with 38 bases separating them. The CDR3 has 22 amino acids. CDR3 amino acids: CASSVNQGFGPFTKLVGTEAFF. CDR3 sequence (DNA): TGCGCCAGCAGCGTGAACCAGGGGTTTGGTCCGTTTACCAAGCTTGTAGGCACTGAAGCTTTCTTT.

The rearrangement links TRBV11-2 to TRBJ1-1; 7 bases line up with TRBD1. The CDR3 contains 15 residues. With 0 bases clipped from V and 3 bases from J, the junction kept 4 bases outside the gene matches. The germline V gene encodes CDR1 SGHAT and CDR2 FQNNGV. The CDR3 nucleotides are TGTGCCAGCAGCTTAGATGGGACAGCTTACACTGAAGCTTTCTTT. Amino acids: CASSLDGTAYTEAFF.

The V gene is TRBV9, the J gene TRBJ2-7; D unresolved. The CDR3 has 14 amino acids. The V and J ends lost 3 bases and 4 bases respectively, with 14 bases between them. From germline, CDR1 is SGDLS and CDR2 YYNGEE. The CDR3 spells CASSETGLSYEQYF. In nucleotides, the CDR3 is TGTGCCAGCAGCGAGACTGGGCTGTCGTACGAGCAGTACTTC.

This clone showed up just a few times. The chain employs TRBV18 and TRBJ1-1, with TRBD1 as a possible D gene (6 bases). The CDR3 loop spans 15 amino acids. V was clipped by 3 bases and J by 0 bases, with 11 bases between them. Germline V gene data show CDR1 as KGHSH and CDR2 as LQKENI. CDR3 DNA sequence: TGTGCCAGCTCACCCCGGACAGTGATGAACACTGAAGCTTTCTTT. This translates into CASSPRTVMNTEAFF. Filled out from reference TRBV18 and TRBJ1-1, the complete variable domain reads NAGVMQNPRHLVRRRGQEARLRCSPMKGHSHVYWYRQLPEEGLKFMVYLQKENIIDESGMPKERFSAEFPKEGPSILRIQQVVRGDSAAYFCASSPRTVMNTEAFFGQGTRLTVV.

V usage is TRBV14 and J usage is TRBJ2-7; TRBD1 agrees at 8 bases. The CDR3 has 14 amino acids. CDR1 is SGHDN, CDR2 FVKESK, per germline. The V segment lost 3 bases and the J segment 4 bases; nucleotides outside the gene matches: 5. The CDR3 nucleotides read TGTGCCAGCAGCCAGTTTGACAGGGGATACGAGCAGTACTTC. Translating it yields CASSQFDRGYEQYF.

CDR3 in amino acids: CASSVEAGVADTQYF. As DNA, the CDR3 is TGTGCCAGCAGCGTAGAGGCGGGAGTCGCAGATACGCAGTATTTT. The V and J genes are TRBV9 and TRBJ2-3; 7 bases map to TRBD2. Germline CDR1 is SGDLS and CDR2 is YYNGEE. CDR3 length: 15 amino acids. V gave up 0 bases and J gave up 4 bases; unmatched junction bases: 5.

Only one count was recorded for this clone. The chain is built from TRBV4-2 and TRBJ1-3, with D perhaps TRBD1 (5 bases). V gave up 6 bases and J gave up 3 bases, with 18 bases separating them. CDR3 length: 16 amino acids. CDR1 and CDR2 (germline): LGHNA, YNFKEQ. Here the CDR3 reads CASRPPPGTYGNTIYF. In nucleotides, the CDR3 is TGTGCCAGCAGACCCCCGCCCGGGACGTATGGAAACACCATATATTTT.

The count of this clone is one. The rearrangement links TRBV13 to TRBJ2-1, with 8 bases matching TRBD1. Germline loops: CDR1 PRHDT, CDR2 FYEKMQ (reference sequence). V was clipped by 4 bases and J by 7 bases; unmatched bases: 6. CDR3 length equals 14 residues. The CDR3 nucleotides are TGTGCCAGCAGCTCTTCCCAGGGGGCGAATGAGCAGTTCTTC. Amino acids: CASSSSQGANEQFF.

The CDR3 sequence is CASSSGRSDGEQYF. DNA for the CDR3: TGCGCCAGCAGCTCGGGACGGTCCGATGGCGAGCAGTACTTC. The rearrangement links TRBV5-1 to TRBJ2-7; D is perhaps TRBD1 or TRBD2 (5 bases each). V was shortened by 3 bases and J by 6 bases, with 16 bases between the two germline ends. This CDR3 has 14 residues. Germline-derived CDR1 and CDR2 are SGHRS and YFSETQ.

With regard to this clone: One end of the junction is discordant with germline, which a read error may explain. The V gene is TRBV4-1, the J gene TRBJ2-1; no firm D call. This CDR3 comprises 17 residues. CDR1 and CDR2 (germline): MGHRA, YSYEKL. DNA of the CDR3: TGCGCCAGCAGCCAAGTAAACTTTAAACCCTCCCACAATGAGCAGTTCTTC. Translating it yields CASSQVNFKPSHNEQFF.

J is TRBJ2-3 and V is TRBV7-9; 10 nucleotides align to TRBD2. V lost 2 bases and J lost 1; bases outside the gene matches: 6. The germline V gene encodes CDR1 SEHNR and CDR2 FQNEAQ (reference sequence). This CDR3 is 17 amino acids long. CDR3 nucleotides: TGTGCCAGCAGCTTACCCCTAGCGGGAGCCGGCACAGATACGCAGTATTTT. As protein: CASSLPLAGAGTDTQYF. Based on the CDR3 plus reference TRBV7-9 and TRBJ2-3, the full variable domain is DTGVSQNPRHKITKRGQNVTFRCDPISEHNRLYWYRQTLGQGPEFLTYFQNEAQLEKSRLLSDRFSAERPKGSFSTLEIQRTEQGDSAMYLCASSLPLAGAGTDTQYFGPGTRLTVL.

This sequence joins TRBV28 and TRBJ2-5, with 8 bases matching TRBD2. CDR3 length equals 15 residues. Trimming removed 11 bases from V and 0 bases from J; junction bases left unmatched: 11. Germline loops: CDR1 MDHEN, CDR2 SYDVKM. In DNA form, the CDR3 reads TGTGCCTCAGGGGCGGGGGGCCTGAACCAAGAGACCCAGTACTTC. Encoded protein: CASGAGGLNQETQYF.

This clone was observed once. V is TRBV30 and J is TRBJ2-1; D gene uncertain. The CDR3 is made up of 12 amino acids. CDR1 and CDR2 (germline): GTSNPN, SVGIG (reference sequence). Trimming left V 3 bases short and J 10 bases short, with 13 bases between. CDR3 loop: CAWSQEKAEQFF. The CDR3 DNA reads as TGTGCCTGGAGCCAGGAAAAAGCCGAGCAGTTCTTC.

V gene TRBV2 combines with J gene TRBJ2-1; 7 bases line up with TRBD2. CDR3 length: 15 amino acids. The junction had 10 bases not matched to a gene; V was cut back by 10 bases and J by 1 base. The germline CDR1 and CDR2 sequences are SNHLY and FYNNEI. Here the CDR3 DNA reads TGTGCCACCTCGGAGGGGCGGGGGTCCTACAATGAGCAGTTCTTC. This codes for CATSEGRGSYNEQFF.

J is TRBJ2-7 and V is TRBV18; TRBD1 might be the D (5 bases). The CDR3 sequence is 16 residues long. Trimming removed 0 bases at V and 0 bases at J, with 12 bases between. CDR1 and CDR2 (germline): KGHSH, LQKENI. CDR3 region: CASSPPWTYSSYEQYF. CDR3 nucleotides: TGTGCCAGCTCACCACCCTGGACATATTCCTCCTACGAGCAGTACTTC.

The chain carries TRBV6-1 and TRBJ2-7; the D is unclear. The germline V and J ends were trimmed by 2 bases and 5 bases, with 13 bases remaining between them. Germline V CDR1 and CDR2: MNHNS, SASEGT. CDR3 length: 14 residues. CDR3 nucleotide sequence: TGTGCCAGCAGTGAATTAGGCACTTCAAACGAGCAGTACTTC. Its translation is CASSELGTSNEQYF.